The source of this T cell receptor (beta chain) is a study of metastatic and nonmetastatic thyroid tumors. Overall study: Blood and tumor or nodule tissue repertoires from malignant and benign thyroid patients were compared.

Study outcomes and limitations: Reported TCR beta diversity, measured in blood and tumor, was significantly higher for malignant thyroid tumors than for benign nodules.

Thyroid surgery took place with no prior treatment in any patient. The CDR3 covers 11 residues. Germline V gene sequence: CDR1 GTSNPN, CDR2 SVGIG (reference sequence). The V gene lost 3 bases and the J gene lost 3 bases, with 6 bases spanning the gap. As handled by the study authors: CDR3 was compared across clinicopathological groups, and the resulting differences were used to build a distant-metastasis classifier for papillary thyroid cancer. With MiXCR, TCRdb called clones anew from the PCR reads. For this entry, the V and J calls and clone size follow TCRdb and not the study's own pipeline. Here the sample spans tens of thousands of clones, less than 20% being singletons. To note about this clone: The target antigen is unknown.

The sequence came from a female donor with papillary thyroid cancer or a benign thyroid nodule (not recorded which). Some clones in this sample may be carry-over from other donors' samples. Input material: blood. This chain links TRBV30 with TRBJ2-7; D is possibly TRBD1 (6 bases). The CDR3 DNA is TGTGCCTGGAGCAGGGGCTACGAGCAGTACTTC. It is translated as CAWSRGYEQYF.